The 30 T cell receptor beta chains presented below share a single source sample, sequenced in a study of blood T cell repertoires in COVID-19. Measured with immunoSEQ multiplex PCR; TCRdb has only the in-frame clones, and not every one. The data show some 100,000 clones, with roughly 92% seen just once and over 5.5% held by the top ten. The specimen was peripheral blood. The receptor source for this set is a man aged 45-60 years with active COVID-19.

This sequence joins TRBV7-2 and TRBJ2-2; 16 bases match TRBD2. V trimming: 4 bases; J trimming: 6 bases; junction bases outside the gene matches: 8. CDR3 size: 18 residues. The germline V gene has CDR1 SGHTA and CDR2 FQGNSA. The DNA of the CDR3 is TGTGCCAGCAGCTCCCCGGGACTAGCGGGAGGGGTGGCCGGGGAGCTGTTTTTT. This translates into CASSSPGLAGGVAGELFF. Full variable domain (missing parts from reference TRBV7-2 and TRBJ2-2): GAGVSQSPSNKVTEKGKDVELRCDPISGHTALYWYRQSLGQGLEFLIYFQGNSAPDKSGLPSDRFSAERTGGSVSTLTIQRTQQEDSAVYLCASSSPGLAGGVAGELFFGEGSRLTVL.

The J gene is TRBJ2-1, the V gene TRBV6-5, with unresolved D. The CDR3 contains 13 residues. Germline lookup yields CDR1 MNHEY and CDR2 SVGAGI. V was trimmed by 8 bases and J by 1 base, leaving 9 bases between them. The CDR3 bases are TGTGCCAGCGTCCCTCGGTCCTACAATGAGCAGTTCTTC. This sequence encodes CASVPRSYNEQFF.

The rearrangement uses TRBV10-1 and TRBJ1-1; 7 bases align to TRBD1. The CDR3 covers 13 residues. CDR1 and CDR2 from the germline V gene are WNHNN and SYGVQD (reference sequence). V was clipped by 11 bases and J by 3 bases; unmatched bases: 9. The CDR3 nucleotides read TGCGCCCGTAGGACAGGCAGGGACACTGAAGCTTTCTTT. Translating it yields CARRTGRDTEAFF.

This clone showed up just a few times. The CDR3 DNA follows: TGTGCCAGCAGCCGTGGGACAGACGAATACGAGCAGTACTTC. As protein: CASSRGTDEYEQYF. The chain employs TRBV5-4 and TRBJ2-7, with 7 bases that match TRBD1. The V and J ends lost 4 bases and 4 bases, in that order; junction bases with no gene match: 8. This CDR3 has 14 amino acids. Germline lookup yields CDR1 SGHNT and CDR2 YYREEE (reference sequence).

This chain uses TRBV27 with TRBJ1-5; D unresolved. Germline CDR1 MNHEY, CDR2 SMNVEV (reference sequence). This CDR3 region has 15 residues. V was shortened by 7 bases and J by 0 bases, with 13 bases between the two germline ends. In nucleotides, the CDR3 is TGTGCCAGCACCTCGACGGGGTATAGCAATCAGCCCCAGCATTTT. Its protein product is CASTSTGYSNQPQHF.

The chain has TRBV27 and TRBJ2-3, with D possibly being TRBD2 (5 bases). This CDR3 has 13 amino acids. Germline V gene lookup returns CDR1 MNHEY and CDR2 SMNVEV (reference sequence). Trimming removed 4 bases at V and 4 bases at J, with 9 bases between. The CDR3 protein is CASSSGLSDTQYF. CDR3 coding DNA: TGTGCCAGCAGTTCAGGACTCTCAGATACGCAGTATTTT.

This chain uses TRBV6-5 with TRBJ2-2; 11 nucleotides line up with TRBD1. Germline trimming cut 2 bases from V and 6 bases from J; bases unmatched to any gene: 5. Per germline, CDR1 MNHEY and CDR2 SVGAGI. The CDR3 is 16 amino acids. This CDR3 reads CASSYPRGQGAGELFF. CDR3 bases: TGTGCCAGCAGTTACCCAAGGGGACAGGGGGCCGGGGAGCTGTTTTTT.

V is TRBV15 and J is TRBJ2-7; 7 positions agree with TRBD1. Losses at the gene ends were 2 bases for V and 3 bases for J; bases not matched to a gene: 7. The CDR3 is 15 residues long. Germline CDR1 reads LNHNV; CDR2 reads YYDKDF (reference sequence). CDR3 region: CATSRFGTVVYEQYF. In DNA form, the CDR3 reads TGTGCCACCAGCAGATTTGGGACAGTAGTCTACGAGCAGTACTTC.

The table lists this clone with a count of one. The chain recombines TRBV19 with TRBJ2-2, with 8 bases lining up with TRBD2. Germline CDR1 LNHDA, CDR2 SQIVND (reference sequence). The CDR3 spans 16 residues. Unmatched junction bases numbered 10, after V lost 3 bases and J lost 7 bases. The CDR3 region is CASSILAGGIVGELFF. The CDR3 DNA reads TGTGCCAGTAGTATCCTGGCGGGAGGTATTGTCGGGGAGCTGTTTTTT.

The chain has TRBV14 and TRBJ2-5; D is uncertain. Trimming removed 0 bases from V and 7 bases from J, with 15 bases in between. CDR1 is SGHDN and CDR2 is FVKESK in the germline V gene. This CDR3 has 15 residues. Here the CDR3 DNA reads TGTGCCAGCAGCCAAGATCTTGGGTATGCAGGGACCCAGTACTTC. Encoded protein: CASSQDLGYAGTQYF.

The chain uses TRBV3-1 (or the pseudogene TRBV3-2) and TRBJ2-1; D perhaps matches TRBD1 (5 bases). CDR3 length: 15 amino acids. Deletions cut 1 base from V and 7 bases from J, with 14 bases between. The germline V gene has CDR1 LGHDT and CDR2 YNNKEL (reference sequence). The CDR3: CASSQALQGSNEQFF. CDR3 nucleotide sequence: TGTGCCAGCAGCCAAGCCCTCCAGGGATCAAATGAGCAGTTCTTC.

DNA of the CDR3: TGTGCCAGCTCAGGCGGGACAGCGCCCTACGAGCAGTACTTC. Protein sequence: CASSGGTAPYEQYF. The rearrangement uses TRBV18 and TRBJ2-7; maybe TRBD1 (7 bases). CDR1 and CDR2 (germline): KGHSH, LQKENI. This CDR3 has 14 amino acids. V lost 5 bases to trimming and J lost 2 bases, with 13 bases between them.

The gene calls are TRBV7-3 and TRBJ2-1; 8 bases fit TRBD1. V lost 5 bases to trimming and J lost 4 bases; unmatched junction nucleotides: 7. In germline, CDR1 is SGHTA, CDR2 FQGTGA. The CDR3 covers 15 residues. DNA for the CDR3: TGTGCCAGCAGCCTACAGGGGGGTTATTACAATGAGCAGTTCTTC. It translates to CASSLQGGYYNEQFF.

CDR3 bases: TGCGCCAGCAGCCCGATAGCGGGAGGGCCGGTTGACACCGGGGAGCTGTTTTTT. This encodes CASSPIAGGPVDTGELFF. The rearrangement uses TRBV4-1 and TRBJ2-2; 11 bases are shared with TRBD2. The CDR3 loop spans 18 amino acids. The germline V gene has CDR1 MGHRA and CDR2 YSYEKL. J lost 3 bases, V lost 4 bases, and 10 bases had no gene match.

This chain joins TRBV19 and TRBJ1-4, with D tentatively TRBD1 (5 bases). CDR1 and CDR2 (germline): LNHDA, SQIVND (reference sequence). With 8 bases removed from V and 6 bases from J, the gap between germline ends came to 10 bases. CDR3 size: 12 residues. CDR3 in DNA: TGTGCCAGTGGACACTCCCATGAAAAACTGTTTTTT. It encodes CASGHSHEKLFF.

The gene calls are TRBV5-1 and TRBJ2-3, with no clear D. Germline V lookup: CDR1 SGHRS, CDR2 YFSETQ. V lost 4 bases, J lost 5 bases, and 8 bases lay in between. The CDR3 is 12 amino acids. The CDR3 here is CASSALKDTQYF. The CDR3 nucleotides read TGCGCCAGCAGCGCACTGAAAGATACGCAGTATTTT.

The sample holds one count of this clone. The chain recombines TRBV6-5 with TRBJ1-3, with 11 bases that match TRBD1. The J segment lost 6 bases and the V segment lost 6 bases, leaving 4 bases of the junction unmatched. Germline V gene sequence: CDR1 MNHEY, CDR2 SVGAGI. The CDR3 contains 14 residues. The CDR3 DNA is TGTGCCAGCAGGCGGACAGGGGGCTCAAACACCATATATTTT. Translated: CASRRTGGSNTIYF.

The rearrangement links TRBV25-1 to TRBJ1-2; possibly TRBD1 for D (6 bases). The CDR3 sequence is 15 residues long. Germline-derived CDR1 and CDR2 are MGHDK and SYGVNS. V gave up 6 bases and J gave up 4 bases, with 18 bases separating them. The CDR3, as DNA: TGTGCCAGCAGCGAACCGGGACAAACCATCTATGGCTACACCTTC. This translates into CASSEPGQTIYGYTF.

The chain is built from TRBV2 and TRBJ2-7; D is unresolved. CDR3 length: 11 residues. Trimming removed 6 bases at V and 2 bases at J, with 5 bases between. Germline CDR1 is SNHLY and CDR2 is FYNNEI. The CDR3 DNA reads TGTGCCAGCAGACAGACCTACGAGCAGTACTTC. Translated: CASRQTYEQYF. Together with reference TRBV2 and TRBJ2-7, the CDR3 gives the full variable domain: EPEVTQTPSHQVTQMGQEVILRCVPISNHLYFYWYRQILGQKVEFLVSFYNNEISEKSEIFDDQFSVERPDGSNFTLKIRSTKLEDSAMYFCASRQTYEQYFGPGTRLTVT.

CDR3 in amino acids: CASSLGQRNSPLHF. The CDR3 DNA reads as TGTGCCAGCAGTCTCGGACAGCGGAATTCACCCCTCCACTTT. The rearrangement uses TRBV28 and TRBJ1-6, with a weak D call TRBD1 (6 bases). In germline, CDR1 is MDHEN, CDR2 SYDVKM. CDR3 size: 14 residues. Trimming took 5 bases from V and 7 from J, leaving 12 bases between them.

J is TRBJ2-4 and V is TRBV3-1 (or the pseudogene TRBV3-2); 12 positions agree with TRBD2. The length of the CDR3 is 18 residues. V lost 1 base to trimming and J lost 0 bases; unmatched junction nucleotides: 4. Germline lookup yields CDR1 LGHDT and CDR2 YNNKEL (reference sequence). CDR3 nucleotides: TGTGCCAGCAGCCAAGTGACTAGCGGGAGTCTAGCCAAAAACATTCAGTACTTC. This sequence encodes CASSQVTSGSLAKNIQYF.

The chain recombines TRBV6-5 with TRBJ2-3; maybe TRBD1 (5 bases). Germline-derived CDR1 and CDR2 are MNHEY and SVGAGI. CDR3 length: 14 residues. V was clipped by 8 bases and J by 3 bases, with 15 bases between them. The DNA of the CDR3 is TGTGCCAGCGGACAAATTAGTGGGACAGATACGCAGTATTTT. It is translated as CASGQISGTDTQYF.

The genes are TRBV6-1 and TRBJ1-3, with D possibly matching TRBD1 (5 bases). V lost 1 base and J 1 base, leaving 8 bases between the germline ends. Per germline, CDR1 MNHNS and CDR2 SASEGT. This CDR3 has 15 residues. The CDR3 DNA reads as TGTGCCAGCAGTGAAGTCACAGGTTCTGGAAACACCATATATTTT. Translating it yields CASSEVTGSGNTIYF.

This rearrangement joins TRBV5-1 to TRBJ2-5, with TRBD1 matching 7 bases. With V trimmed by 4 bases and J by 5 bases, 11 bases remained unmatched. The CDR3 length is 15 residues. Germline loops: CDR1 SGHRS, CDR2 YFSETQ. CDR3 bases: TGCGCCAGCAGCATCCCGACAGGGAACGAGGAGACCCAGTACTTC. Translating it yields CASSIPTGNEETQYF.

The genes are TRBV14 and TRBJ2-1, with 14 positions matching TRBD2. The ends lost 2 bases at V and 7 bases at J; junction bases unmatched: 10. The CDR3 has 18 amino acids. The V gene's germline CDR1 is SGHDN and CDR2 FVKESK. The CDR3 region has the DNA TGTGCCAGCAGCCAAACACCGGGACTAGCGGGAGTGGGTAATGAGCAGTTCTTC. Translated, it gives CASSQTPGLAGVGNEQFF.

The rearrangement uses TRBV7-9 and TRBJ1-3, with D possibly matching TRBD1 (6 bases). Germline values: CDR1 SEHNR, CDR2 FQNEAQ (reference sequence). CDR3 length: 18 residues. Trimming removed 5 bases from V and 0 bases from J, with 20 bases in between. CDR3 loop: CASSLIAGAPLSGNTIYF. CDR3 DNA: TGTGCCAGCAGCCTGATTGCAGGGGCCCCCCTCTCTGGAAACACCATATATTTT.

V is TRBV2 and J is TRBJ2-1, with D maybe TRBD2 (5 bases). Looked up from germline, CDR1 is SNHLY and CDR2 is FYNNEI. This CDR3 spans 15 amino acids. V was pared by 1 base and J by 6 bases, with 13 bases between. The CDR3 DNA sequence: TGTGCCAGCAGTGAAGGCCTAGCAGGAGTCAATGAGCAGTTCTTC. The encoded protein is CASSEGLAGVNEQFF.

In its sample, this clone was seen once. The V gene is TRBV2, the J gene TRBJ2-7; 11 bases fit TRBD1. CDR3 length: 14 amino acids. Germline CDR1 SNHLY, CDR2 FYNNEI. The ends lost 4 bases at V and 4 bases at J; junction bases unmatched: 3. CDR3 DNA sequence: TGTGCCAGCAGTGCTGGGACAGGGGGATACGAGCAGTACTTC. This codes for CASSAGTGGYEQYF.

The J gene is TRBJ2-7, the V gene TRBV6-6, with D possibly matching TRBD2 (5 bases). Germline CDR1 and CDR2: MNHNY and SVGAGI (reference sequence). Trimming stripped 2 bases from V and 3 bases from J, with 11 bases between. The CDR3 runs 14 residues. CDR3 in amino acids: CASSYEGSIYEQYF. The CDR3 region has the DNA TGTGCCAGCAGTTACGAGGGCAGTATCTACGAGCAGTACTTC.

The CDR3 sequence: CASSQGYQLGGSENEQFF. In DNA, the CDR3 is TGTGCCAGCAGCCAGGGCTATCAGCTCGGCGGGAGTGAAAATGAGCAGTTCTTC. The chain uses TRBV4-2 and TRBJ2-1; 7 nucleotides line up with TRBD2. Per the germline V gene, CDR1 is LGHNA and CDR2 is YNFKEQ. V dropped 3 bases and J dropped 7; count of bases not matched to a gene: 18. CDR3 length equals 18 residues.